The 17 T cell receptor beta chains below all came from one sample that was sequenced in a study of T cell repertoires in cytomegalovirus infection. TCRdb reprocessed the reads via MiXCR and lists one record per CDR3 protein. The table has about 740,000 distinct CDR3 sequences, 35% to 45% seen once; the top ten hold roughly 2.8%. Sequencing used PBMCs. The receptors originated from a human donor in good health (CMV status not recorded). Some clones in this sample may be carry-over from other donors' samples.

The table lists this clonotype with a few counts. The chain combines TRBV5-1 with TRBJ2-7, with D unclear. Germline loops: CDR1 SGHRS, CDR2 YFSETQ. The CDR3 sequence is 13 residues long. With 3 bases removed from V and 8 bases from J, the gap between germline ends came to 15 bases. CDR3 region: CASSSFGYGQQYF. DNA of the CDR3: TGCGCCAGCAGCTCCTTCGGATACGGGCAGCAGTACTTC.

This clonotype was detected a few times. CDR3 coding DNA: TGCGCCAGCAGCCACCCCAGGGGATCGGACTATGGCTACACCTTC. Translation gives CASSHPRGSDYGYTF. V and J are TRBV4-1 and TRBJ1-2; tentative D call: TRBD1 (6 bases). Trimming removed 3 bases at V and 3 bases at J, with 14 bases between. Germline CDR1 and CDR2: MGHRA and YSYEKL. This CDR3 has 15 residues.

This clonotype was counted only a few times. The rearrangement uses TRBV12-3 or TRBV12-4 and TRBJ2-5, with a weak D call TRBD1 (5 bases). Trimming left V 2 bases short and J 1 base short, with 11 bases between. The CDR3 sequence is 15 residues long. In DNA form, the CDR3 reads TGTGCCAGCAGTTTAAGGCAGGGTTCCCAAGAGACCCAGTACTTC. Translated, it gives CASSLRQGSQETQYF.

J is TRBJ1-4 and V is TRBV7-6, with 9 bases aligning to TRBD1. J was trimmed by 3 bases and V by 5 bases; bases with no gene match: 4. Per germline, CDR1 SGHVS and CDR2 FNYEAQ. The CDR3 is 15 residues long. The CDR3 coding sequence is TGTGCCAGCAGCCCGGGACAGGGACCTAATGAAAAACTGTTTTTT. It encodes CASSPGQGPNEKLFF.

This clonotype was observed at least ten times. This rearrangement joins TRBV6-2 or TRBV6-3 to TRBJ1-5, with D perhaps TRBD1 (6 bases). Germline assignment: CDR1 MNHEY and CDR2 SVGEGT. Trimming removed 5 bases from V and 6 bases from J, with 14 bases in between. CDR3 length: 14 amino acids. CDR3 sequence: CASSRAGAGQPQHF. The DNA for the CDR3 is TGTGCCAGCAGTAGAGCAGGGGCTGGTCAGCCCCAGCATTTT.

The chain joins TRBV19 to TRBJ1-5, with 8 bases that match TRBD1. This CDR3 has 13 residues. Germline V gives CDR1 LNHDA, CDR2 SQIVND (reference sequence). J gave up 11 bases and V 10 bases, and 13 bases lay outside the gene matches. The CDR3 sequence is CAISDRGNLTQHF. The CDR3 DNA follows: TGTGCCATCTCAGACAGGGGAAATCTGACCCAGCATTTT.

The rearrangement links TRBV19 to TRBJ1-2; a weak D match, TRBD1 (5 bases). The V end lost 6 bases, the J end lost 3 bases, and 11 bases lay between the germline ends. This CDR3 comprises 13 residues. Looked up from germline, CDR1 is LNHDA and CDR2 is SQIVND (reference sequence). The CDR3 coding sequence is TGTGCCAGTAGACAGGCGACGGACTATGGCTACACCTTC. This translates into CASRQATDYGYTF.

The CDR3 bases are TGTGCCAGCAGTTACTCGATCCCCCAGGGGGCCTGGTCTGACACTGAAGCTTTCTTT. Translated: CASSYSIPQGAWSDTEAFF. The chain has TRBV6-8 and TRBJ1-1, with TRBD1 matching 8 bases. This CDR3 has 19 residues. Germline CDR1 and CDR2: MNHGY and SAAAGT. V lost 0 bases and J lost 3; bases outside the gene matches: 15.

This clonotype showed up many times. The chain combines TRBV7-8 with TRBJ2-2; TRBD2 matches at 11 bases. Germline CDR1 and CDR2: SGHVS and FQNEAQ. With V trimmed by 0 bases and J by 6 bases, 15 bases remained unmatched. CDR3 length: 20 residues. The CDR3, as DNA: TGTGCCAGCAGCTTAGCGGATAGCGGGAGGGCTAGCTGGGATTCCGGGGAGCTGTTTTTT. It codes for CASSLADSGRASWDSGELFF.

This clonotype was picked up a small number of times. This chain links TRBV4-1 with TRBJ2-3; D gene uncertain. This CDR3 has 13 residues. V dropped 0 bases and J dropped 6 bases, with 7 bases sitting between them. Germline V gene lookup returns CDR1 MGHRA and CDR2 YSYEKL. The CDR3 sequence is CASSQDRRDTQYF. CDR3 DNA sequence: TGCGCCAGCAGCCAAGATCGTAGGGATACGCAGTATTTT.

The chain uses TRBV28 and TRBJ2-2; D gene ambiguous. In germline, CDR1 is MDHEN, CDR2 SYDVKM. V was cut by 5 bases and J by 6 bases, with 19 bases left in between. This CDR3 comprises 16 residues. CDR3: CASSPGMRQGAGELFF. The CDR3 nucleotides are TGTGCCAGCAGTCCCGGTATGAGGCAAGGCGCCGGGGAGCTGTTTTTT.

CDR3 sequence: CASSGTASYGYTF. The CDR3 DNA reads TGTGCCAGCAGCGGGACAGCGAGCTATGGCTACACCTTC. The chain combines TRBV2 with TRBJ1-2, with 7 bases aligning to TRBD1. CDR3 length: 13 residues. Germline-derived CDR1 and CDR2 are SNHLY and FYNNEI. With V trimmed by 6 bases and J by 4 bases, 5 bases remained unmatched. Combining the CDR3 with reference TRBV2 and TRBJ1-2 gives the whole variable domain EPEVTQTPSHQVTQMGQEVILRCVPISNHLYFYWYRQILGQKVEFLVSFYNNEISEKSEIFDDQFSVERPDGSNFTLKIRSTKLEDSAMYFCASSGTASYGYTFGSGTRLTVV.

CDR3 bases: TGCGCCAGCAGCCAATCGGCTAGCAGTAGCACAGATACGCAGTATTTT. Translating it yields CASSQSASSSTDTQYF. This rearrangement joins TRBV4-1 to TRBJ2-3; tentative D call: TRBD2 (5 bases). V was cut by 2 bases and J by 0 bases, with 12 bases left in between. Germline CDR1 is MGHRA and CDR2 is YSYEKL. CDR3 size: 16 residues.

DNA for the CDR3: TGTGCCAGCAGTGTTGCCGGACAGGCCTCCTACGAGCAGTACTTC. As protein: CASSVAGQASYEQYF. This chain links TRBV6-1 with TRBJ2-7; 7 positions match TRBD1. V trimming: 4 bases; J trimming: 0 bases; junction bases outside the gene matches: 6. The CDR3 spans 15 residues. Germline CDR1 MNHNS, CDR2 SASEGT.

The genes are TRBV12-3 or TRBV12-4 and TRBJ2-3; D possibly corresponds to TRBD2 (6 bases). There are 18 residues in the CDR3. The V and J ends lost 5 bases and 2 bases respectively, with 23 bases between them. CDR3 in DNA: TGTGCCAGCAGTCCTCGGGCTCAAGCGGGCCGACCCACAGATACGCAGTATTTT. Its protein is CASSPRAQAGRPTDTQYF.

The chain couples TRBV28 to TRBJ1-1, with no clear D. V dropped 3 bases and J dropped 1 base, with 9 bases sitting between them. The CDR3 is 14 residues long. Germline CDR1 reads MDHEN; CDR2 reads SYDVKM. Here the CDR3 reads CASSFIRENTEAFF. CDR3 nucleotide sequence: TGTGCCAGCAGTTTTATTAGAGAGAACACTGAAGCTTTCTTT. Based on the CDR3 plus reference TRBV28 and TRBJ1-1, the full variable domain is DVKVTQSSRYLVKRTGEKVFLECVQDMDHENMFWYRQDPGLGLRLIYFSYDVKMKEKGDIPEGYSVSREKKERFSLILESASTNQTSMYLCASSFIRENTEAFFGQGTRLTVV.

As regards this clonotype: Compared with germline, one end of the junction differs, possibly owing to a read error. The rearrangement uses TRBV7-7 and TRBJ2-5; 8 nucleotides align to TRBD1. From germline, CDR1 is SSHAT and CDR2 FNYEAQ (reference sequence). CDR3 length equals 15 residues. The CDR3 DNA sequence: TGTGCTAGCAGCTTACAGACAGGGGTCTTCGAGACCCAGTACTTC. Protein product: CASSLQTGVFETQYF.